The 25 T cell receptor beta chains below all came from one sample that was sequenced in a study of cytomegalovirus exposure and HLA in healthy donors. PCR involved 60 Vbeta and 13 Jbeta primers. Only in-frame clones appear in the TCRdb table, and some are missing; sequencing was by immunoSEQ multiplex PCR. The sample lists around 120,000 clones; roughly 14% were seen once. The sequencing sample was made of PBMCs. These receptor sequences come from a woman aged 18-30 years in good health and CMV-seronegative.

V and J are TRBV28 and TRBJ2-1, with 8 nucleotides matching TRBD2. Germline values: CDR1 MDHEN, CDR2 SYDVKM. The CDR3 is made up of 16 amino acids. J gave up 4 bases and V 6 bases, and 11 bases lay outside the gene matches. This CDR3 is CASRQISGGRYNEQFF. The CDR3 coding sequence is TGTGCCAGCAGACAAATCAGCGGGGGCCGATACAATGAGCAGTTCTTC.

The chain is built from TRBV5-6 and TRBJ2-5; 7 positions agree with TRBD2. The CDR3 is made up of 14 amino acids. Germline V gene data show CDR1 as SGHDT and CDR2 as YYEEEE. Trimming took 0 bases from V and 5 from J; bases not matched to a gene: 4. The CDR3 DNA reads TGTGCCAGCAGCTTGGTTCGGGGGGATGAGACCCAGTACTTC. Translation: CASSLVRGDETQYF. The whole variable domain, remainder taken from reference TRBV5-6 and TRBJ2-5, is DAGVTQSPTHLIKTRGQQVTLRCSPKSGHDTVSWYQQALGQGPQFIFQYYEEEERQRGNFPDRFSGHQFPNYSSELNVNALLLGDSALYLCASSLVRGDETQYFGPGTRLLVL.

Only a few counts were recorded for this clone. The CDR3 DNA reads TGTGCCAGCAGCCGCATAGCGGGAGAGGTAGATACGCAGTATTTT. This sequence encodes CASSRIAGEVDTQYF. The chain has TRBV4-2 and TRBJ2-3; 9 nucleotides line up with TRBD2. The V gene's germline CDR1 is LGHNA and CDR2 YNFKEQ. The CDR3 extends over 15 amino acids. V shed 4 bases, J shed 5 bases, and the junction held 7 bases outside the gene matches.

This clone occurred a few times. This chain links TRBV5-6 with TRBJ2-2; TRBD2 matches at 7 bases. Trimming removed 2 bases from V and 5 bases from J; junction bases left unmatched: 6. This CDR3 has 15 amino acids. From germline, CDR1 is SGHDT and CDR2 YYEEEE. The CDR3 reads CASSFGWGGTGELFF. The CDR3 DNA follows: TGTGCCAGCAGCTTCGGGTGGGGAGGGACCGGGGAGCTGTTTTTT.

This clone was seen only a few times. The J gene is TRBJ2-3, the V gene TRBV6-5; D remains ambiguous. CDR3 size: 12 residues. V lost 6 bases and J lost 2, with 6 bases in between. Germline loops: CDR1 MNHEY, CDR2 SVGAGI. CDR3 nucleotides: TGTGCCAGCAGCTCCTTCACAGATACGCAGTATTTT. Encoded protein: CASSSFTDTQYF.

The chain couples TRBV7-6 to TRBJ1-4; D is uncertain. This CDR3 has 14 residues. Germline V gives CDR1 SGHVS, CDR2 FNYEAQ. The V end lost 1 base, the J end lost 8 bases, and 11 bases lay between the germline ends. CDR3 sequence: CASSLELSGEKLFF. As DNA, the CDR3 is TGTGCCAGCAGCTTAGAATTATCGGGAGAAAAACTGTTTTTT.

In its sample, this clone was seen once. This sequence joins TRBV28 and TRBJ1-1; D is undetermined. Trimming took 1 base from V and 1 from J, leaving 7 bases between them. The CDR3 sequence is 14 residues long. In germline, CDR1 is MDHEN, CDR2 SYDVKM. CDR3 DNA: TGTGCCAGCAGTTTATTAGAGAAGAACACTGAAGCTTTCTTT. Its protein is CASSLLEKNTEAFF.

This clone has just a few counts. The V gene is TRBV15, the J gene TRBJ1-4; D gene unclear. This CDR3 has 14 amino acids. The V gene's germline CDR1 is LNHNV and CDR2 YYDKDF (reference sequence). The V and J ends lost 0 bases and 5 bases respectively, with 7 bases between them. The CDR3 loop reads CATSRDDYNEKLFF. The CDR3 DNA follows: TGTGCCACCAGCAGAGATGACTACAATGAAAAACTGTTTTTT.

This clone was recorded a few times. V and J are TRBV28 and TRBJ2-7; D might be TRBD2 (6 bases). The CDR3 runs to 14 residues. Germline V lookup: CDR1 MDHEN, CDR2 SYDVKM. Deletions cut 10 bases from V and 4 bases from J, with 20 bases between. DNA for the CDR3: TGTGCCACTCGGGAGCCCAGTTTCATGTACGAGCAGTACTTC. Protein: CATREPSFMYEQYF. Variable domain in full (rest from reference TRBV28 and TRBJ2-7): DVKVTQSSRYLVKRTGEKVFLECVQDMDHENMFWYRQDPGLGLRLIYFSYDVKMKEKGDIPEGYSVSREKKERFSLILESASTNQTSMYLCATREPSFMYEQYFGPGTRLTVT.

V gene TRBV7-8 combines with J gene TRBJ1-5; TRBD1 might be the D (5 bases). V shed 5 bases and J shed 1 base, with 15 bases lying between them. This CDR3 is 16 amino acids long. CDR1 and CDR2 from the germline V gene are SGHVS and FQNEAQ. The CDR3, as DNA: TGTGCCAGCAGCCGGGGGAGGGGAAGGAGCAATCAGCCCCAGCATTTT. It specifies CASSRGRGRSNQPQHF. The full variable domain, in which reference TRBV7-8 and TRBJ1-5 provide the parts outside the CDR3, is GAGVSQSPRYKVAKRGQDVALRCDPISGHVSLFWYQQALGQGPEFLTYFQNEAQLDKSGLPSDRFFAERPEGSVSTLKIQRTQQEDSAVYLCASSRGRGRSNQPQHFGDGTRLSIL.

This chain uses TRBV5-5 with TRBJ2-2; 12 nucleotides agree with TRBD2. Germline loops: CDR1 SGHKS, CDR2 YYEKEE (reference sequence). This CDR3 spans 16 amino acids. V was clipped by 4 bases and J by 6 bases; unmatched bases: 7. CDR3 DNA sequence: TGTGCCAGCAGCGATCCGGGACTAGCGGGTCCCGGGGAGCTGTTTTTT. This encodes CASSDPGLAGPGELFF. Supplemented by reference TRBV5-5 and TRBJ2-2, the full variable domain reads DAGVTQSPTHLIKTRGQQVTLRCSPISGHKSVSWYQQVLGQGPQFIFQYYEKEERGRGNFPDRFSARQFPNYSSELNVNALLLGDSALYLCASSDPGLAGPGELFFGEGSRLTVL.

The chain employs TRBV29-1 and TRBJ2-7; 9 bases are shared with TRBD2. Germline loops: CDR1 SQVTM, CDR2 ANQGSEA. CDR3 length: 14 amino acids. V trimming: 5 bases; J trimming: 3 bases; junction bases outside the gene matches: 8. This chain's CDR3 is CSVNPEAGGYEQYF. In DNA, the CDR3 is TGCAGCGTTAACCCCGAAGCGGGGGGCTACGAGCAGTACTTC.

This clone occurred a few times. The chain has TRBV4-3 and TRBJ2-7, with D perhaps matching TRBD2 (6 bases). The CDR3 runs 15 residues. Germline CDR1 is LGHNA and CDR2 is YSLEER. V was clipped by 0 bases and J by 3 bases, with 12 bases between them. In nucleotides, the CDR3 is TGCGCCAGCAGCCAAGAAGTGGGACTCGGCTACGAGCAGTACTTC. Translated: CASSQEVGLGYEQYF.

This clone was observed a handful of times. The CDR3, as DNA: TGTGCCAGCAGCCCCCGTGGGCAGGGTGGGACTGAAGCTTTCTTT. Amino acid sequence: CASSPRGQGGTEAFF. The chain recombines TRBV2 with TRBJ1-1, with D tentatively TRBD1 (5 bases). The CDR3 loop spans 15 amino acids. V was shortened by 6 bases and J by 5 bases, with 19 bases between the two germline ends. Germline V gene data show CDR1 as SNHLY and CDR2 as FYNNEI.

The V call is TRBV30, the J call TRBJ2-5; 7 bases agree with TRBD1. The DNA end is a closer match to TRBJ2-7, so the J assignment may be wrong. Germline-derived CDR1 and CDR2 are GTSNPN and SVGIG (reference sequence). The CDR3 covers 12 residues. The CDR3 DNA reads TGTGCCTGGGGGACAGAAACCTACGAGCAGTACTTC. Translating gives CAWGTETYEQYF.

CDR3 sequence (DNA): TGTGCCAGCAGCTTAGGCTTCGGGACTCCGAGCTCTGGAAACACCATATATTTT. Protein sequence: CASSLGFGTPSSGNTIYF. The rearrangement uses TRBV7-9 and TRBJ1-3, with D tentatively TRBD1 (5 bases). Between the trimmed V and J ends, which lost 1 base and 0 bases, there was a span of 16 bases. CDR1 is SEHNR and CDR2 is FQNEAQ in the germline V gene (reference sequence). The length of the CDR3 is 18 residues.

In this sample, this clone turned up once. The chain's CDR3 is CASSSGIDPREQYF. The DNA of the CDR3 is TGCGCCAGCAGCAGCGGGATCGACCCGCGCGAGCAGTACTTC. The chain uses TRBV10-2 and TRBJ2-7; 7 nucleotides line up with TRBD2. V shed 6 bases, J shed 6 bases, and the junction held 11 bases outside the gene matches. Germline loops: CDR1 WSHSY, CDR2 SAAADI. The CDR3 runs 14 residues.

This chain joins TRBV28 and TRBJ1-2; D unresolved. Per germline, CDR1 MDHEN and CDR2 SYDVKM. The CDR3 totals 14 residues. V was shortened by 2 bases and J by 3 bases, with 10 bases between the two germline ends. The CDR3 here is CASSLPGLHYGYTF. CDR3 nucleotides: TGTGCCAGCAGTTTACCAGGCCTGCACTATGGCTACACCTTC.

This clone was recorded a few times. The germline gene is not matched at one end of the junction; a read error may be the cause. The chain recombines TRBV7-2 with TRBJ1-1; D gene unclear. The CDR3 spans 13 residues. Germline V gene lookup returns CDR1 SGHTA and CDR2 FQGNSA. The CDR3 region has the DNA TGTGCCAGCAGGTTAGAGGAGATCACTGAAGCTTTCTTT. It yields the protein CASRLEEITEAFF.

This clone turned up a few times. The J gene is TRBJ1-2, the V gene TRBV7-9; unclear D gene. CDR3 length equals 12 residues. Trimming left V 5 bases short and J 5 bases short, with 9 bases between. Germline assignment: CDR1 SEHNR and CDR2 FQNEAQ (reference sequence). In nucleotides, the CDR3 is TGTGCCAGCAGCCGTCAGTATTATGGCTACACCTTC. Protein product: CASSRQYYGYTF.

The V and J genes are TRBV19 and TRBJ2-6, with D possibly being TRBD2 (6 bases). CDR1 and CDR2 from the germline V gene are LNHDA and SQIVND (reference sequence). The CDR3 has 18 residues. Trimming removed 3 bases at V and 0 bases at J, with 15 bases between. CDR3: CASSIPWRGASGANVLTF. DNA of the CDR3: TGTGCCAGTAGTATCCCCTGGCGCGGGGCCTCTGGGGCCAACGTCCTGACTTTC.

The V gene is TRBV28, the J gene TRBJ2-3, with 7 bases fitting TRBD1. In germline, CDR1 is MDHEN, CDR2 SYDVKM. This CDR3 is 16 amino acids long. V gave up 3 bases and J gave up 3 bases; unmatched junction bases: 9. The DNA for the CDR3 is TGTGCCAGCAGTTTTGTGTGGGACAGTGTGACAGATACGCAGTATTTT. This codes for CASSFVWDSVTDTQYF.

The chain links TRBV2 to TRBJ2-3; the match to TRBD2 covers 9 bases. V lost 7 bases, J lost 4 bases, and 9 bases stayed unmatched. Germline V lookup: CDR1 SNHLY, CDR2 FYNNEI. The CDR3 spans 15 residues. In nucleotides, the CDR3 is TGTGCCAGCATTGGGCTAGCGGGGAGGGCAGATACGCAGTATTTT. Protein sequence: CASIGLAGRADTQYF.

The sample holds a few counts of this clone. V gene TRBV5-1 combines with J gene TRBJ2-5; 7 positions agree with TRBD2. The CDR3 covers 15 residues. Germline V gene lookup returns CDR1 SGHRS and CDR2 YFSETQ. V shed 6 bases, J shed 7 bases, and the junction held 15 bases outside the gene matches. CDR3 sequence: CASKRAGEFEGTQYF. The CDR3 nucleotides read TGCGCCAGCAAAAGGGCGGGAGAGTTTGAAGGGACCCAGTACTTC.

This rearrangement joins TRBV27 to TRBJ2-7, with D perhaps matching TRBD2 (6 bases). Deletions cut 5 bases from V and 6 bases from J, with 23 bases between. The CDR3 is made up of 16 amino acids. From germline, CDR1 is MNHEY and CDR2 SMNVEV (reference sequence). In nucleotides, the CDR3 is TGTGCCAGCAGTAGCATTAGTCCTCGGGGAGGAGTCGAGCAGTACTTC. Residues: CASSSISPRGGVEQYF.